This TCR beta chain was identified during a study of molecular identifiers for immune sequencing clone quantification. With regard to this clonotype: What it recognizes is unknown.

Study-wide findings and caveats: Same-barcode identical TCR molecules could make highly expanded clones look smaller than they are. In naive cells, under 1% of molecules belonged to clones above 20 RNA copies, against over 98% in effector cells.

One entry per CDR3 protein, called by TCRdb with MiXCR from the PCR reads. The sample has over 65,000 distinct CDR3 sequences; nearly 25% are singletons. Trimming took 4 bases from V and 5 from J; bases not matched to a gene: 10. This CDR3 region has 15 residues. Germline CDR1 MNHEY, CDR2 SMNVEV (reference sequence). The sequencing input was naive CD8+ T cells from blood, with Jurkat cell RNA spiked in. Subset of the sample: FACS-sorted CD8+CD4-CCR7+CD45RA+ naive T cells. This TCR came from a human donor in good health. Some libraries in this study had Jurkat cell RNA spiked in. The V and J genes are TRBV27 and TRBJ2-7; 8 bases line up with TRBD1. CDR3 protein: CASSSLTGVIDEQYF. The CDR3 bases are TGTGCCAGCAGTTCCTTGACAGGGGTAATCGACGAGCAGTACTTC.